This TCR beta chain was sequenced for a study of monozygotic twins with cystic fibrosis (dated by TCRdb to the early 2020s). Study-level background: Barcoded libraries were prepared from roughly 3.3 micrograms of fragmented DNA with 15 PCR cycles. Data for three of the twin pairs had been reported earlier in a different context. TCR beta repertoires were compared within and between 16 monozygotic twin pairs with cystic fibrosis so that genetic influence on V and J gene usage could be assessed. Twins were ranked among roughly 1,000 cohort participants for weight-for-height and FEVPerc (FEV1 disease centile) on the day of blood sampling. The cohort comprised ten female and six male twin pairs aged about 2.0 to 40 years, median around 8.6 years, mostly children and adolescents.

The twin pairs came from the European Cystic Fibrosis Twin and Sibling Study Cohort, a cohort that recruited patients from 150 to 200 CF clinics across 14 European countries. Zygosity and CFTR genotype were confirmed in-house, and zygosity was tested by multiplex PCR of nine short tandem repeat loci. Peripheral blood was taken from each twin, and clinical parameters were recorded on the day of blood sampling. Phenol/chloroform extraction was used to isolate genomic DNA from peripheral blood cells, and the DNA was then kept in TE buffer at 4 degrees C. The paper's findings and limits, for the study overall: V gene usage was most similar to the co-twin for 13 of 16 pairs, and J usage for 8 of 16 pairs, suggesting genetic constraints. Significantly higher nucleotide-identical clonotype sharing was observed within monozygotic CF twin pairs than between unrelated CF individuals (P = 0.000026, Mann-Whitney). Simpson clonality was found to be generally low (median about 0.009), suggesting a naive-dominated repertoire, although higher clonality was observed in the most severely affected patients. No association turned up between shared CDR3 numbers and age, concordance or disease severity, and the cohort was small.

TCR beta CDR3 regions were amplified by multiplex PCR using the immunoSEQ immune profiling system, following the manufacturer's instructions. An Illumina NextSeq system was used to carry out the sequencing. The original pipeline was this. Sequence data were processed on the immunoSEQ Analyzer platform, and clonality was computed as the square root of Simpson's index of productive rearrangements. Similarity in V and J usage was measured by Jensen-Shannon distance, and OLGA was used to compute CDR3 generation probabilities. The researchers looked up shared CDR3 sequences in the immuneACCESS database (August 2020) and in VDJdb (December 2020). Here the immuneACCESS table is served through TCRdb, limited to in-frame sequences with V and J called. Missing clones are a known gap in these copies; in checked studies unresolved V genes cover under half, and the rest lacks a known reason. The V and J calls and the clone size are those of that table, but D and trimming were determined from the DNA. The sample yields around 7,500 clones; roughly 94% were counted once. Of the sample, approximately 0.54% is held by the ten largest clones.

This clone has a single count. What this receptor recognizes is not known. The input lacks base qualities; no much larger clone sits a single base away. Trimming removed 4 bases from V and 4 bases from J, leaving 10 bases between the germline ends. The cysteine opens and the phenylalanine closes a CDR3 of 13 amino acids. Of all the DNA, just the CDR3 is kept, 39 bases in frame from base 1. For CDR1 and CDR2, the germline V gene lists MNHEY and SVGAGI. The V and J segments used are TRBV6-5 and TRBJ1-2, with the D gene not confidently named. The sequence derives from a boy aged 2-15 years with cystic fibrosis. Input material: blood. The CDR3 corresponds to CASSSSVGYGYTF. The nucleotide sequence is TGTGCCAGCAGTTCCTCGGTCGGCTATGGCTACACCTTC.